Each of the 8 T cell receptor beta chains below was sequenced from the same sample in a study of cytomegalovirus exposure and HLA in healthy donors. Amplification used 60 Vbeta primers and 13 Jbeta primers. Assay: immunoSEQ multiplex PCR; the TCRdb copy retains only in-frame clones and omits some. The data show around 63,000 clones, with approximately 75% seen just once and about 7.8% held by the top ten. Sample: PBMCs. These receptors were collected from a man aged 55 to 70 in good health and CMV-seropositive.

The rearrangement uses TRBV5-1 and TRBJ2-7; 8 bases line up with TRBD1. The CDR3 extends over 12 amino acids. Germline values: CDR1 SGHRS, CDR2 YFSETQ. The J segment lost 3 bases and the V segment lost 4 bases, leaving 0 bases of the junction unmatched. For the CDR3, the DNA is TGCGCCAGCAGCGGACAGGGCTACGAGCAGTACTTC. This translates into CASSGQGYEQYF.

This rearrangement joins TRBV5-4 to TRBJ1-6; 7 bases map to TRBD1. Germline values: CDR1 SGHNT, CDR2 YYREEE (reference sequence). CDR3 length: 15 residues. The J segment lost 4 bases and the V segment lost 4 bases, leaving 5 bases of the junction unmatched. CDR3 bases: TGTGCCAGCAGCAAGGGGACAGATTATAATTCACCCCTCCACTTT. Its protein product is CASSKGTDYNSPLHF.

The V and J genes are TRBV5-1 and TRBJ2-1, with TRBD2 identical over 7 bases. The J segment lost 6 bases and the V segment lost 0 bases, leaving 9 bases of the junction unmatched. CDR1 and CDR2 (germline): SGHRS, YFSETQ. The CDR3 runs 16 residues. In nucleotides, the CDR3 is TGCGCCAGCAGCTTGGCTAGGGGCGGGAGAGTCAATGAGCAGTTCTTC. This encodes CASSLARGGRVNEQFF. The full variable domain, in which reference TRBV5-1 and TRBJ2-1 provide the parts outside the CDR3, is KAGVTQTPRYLIKTRGQQVTLSCSPISGHRSVSWYQQTPGQGLQFLFEYFSETQRNKGNFPGRFSGRQFSNSRSEMNVSTLELGDSALYLCASSLARGGRVNEQFFGPGTRLTVL.

The gene calls are TRBV7-2 and TRBJ2-2; a possible D gene is TRBD2 (6 bases). CDR3 size: 14 residues. With 1 base removed from V and 6 bases from J, the gap between germline ends came to 9 bases. The germline CDR1 and CDR2 sequences are SGHTA and FQGNSA. The CDR3 region has the DNA TGTGCCAGCAGCTTAGGTCCTAGCGCCGGGGAGCTGTTTTTT. Protein sequence: CASSLGPSAGELFF.

The chain links TRBV9 to TRBJ2-6, with TRBD1 matching over 9 bases. The CDR3 has 17 amino acids. Germline trimming cut 0 bases from V and 3 bases from J; bases unmatched to any gene: 4. CDR1 and CDR2 (germline): SGDLS, YYNGEE. This CDR3 is CASSVGTGVYGANVLTF. The CDR3 DNA sequence: TGTGCCAGCAGCGTAGGGACAGGGGTTTATGGGGCCAACGTCCTGACTTTC.

The rearrangement uses TRBV27 and TRBJ2-1; tentatively, D is TRBD1 (5 bases). This CDR3 has 13 residues. The germline gives CDR1 MNHEY, CDR2 SMNVEV (reference sequence). Trimming stripped 6 bases from V and 8 bases from J, with 14 bases between. Here the CDR3 DNA reads TGTGCCAGCAGAAACCCAGGGTTCCATGAGCAGTTCTTC. This encodes CASRNPGFHEQFF.

The V call is TRBV19, the J call TRBJ1-1; no clear D. From germline, CDR1 is LNHDA and CDR2 SQIVND (reference sequence). The V end lost 7 bases, the J end lost 2 bases, and 8 bases lay between the germline ends. The CDR3 is 12 amino acids. The CDR3 nucleotides are TGTGCCAGTAAGAACACAAACACTGAAGCTTTCTTT. This sequence encodes CASKNTNTEAFF.

J is TRBJ1-3 and V is TRBV28; D not certain. CDR3 length: 17 amino acids. V gave up 2 bases and J gave up 3 bases, with 17 bases separating them. Germline V gene data show CDR1 as MDHEN and CDR2 as SYDVKM. DNA of the CDR3: TGTGCCAGCAGTTTAGGTGGCCAGGCCGTGAGTGGAAACACCATATATTTT. It yields the protein CASSLGGQAVSGNTIYF.